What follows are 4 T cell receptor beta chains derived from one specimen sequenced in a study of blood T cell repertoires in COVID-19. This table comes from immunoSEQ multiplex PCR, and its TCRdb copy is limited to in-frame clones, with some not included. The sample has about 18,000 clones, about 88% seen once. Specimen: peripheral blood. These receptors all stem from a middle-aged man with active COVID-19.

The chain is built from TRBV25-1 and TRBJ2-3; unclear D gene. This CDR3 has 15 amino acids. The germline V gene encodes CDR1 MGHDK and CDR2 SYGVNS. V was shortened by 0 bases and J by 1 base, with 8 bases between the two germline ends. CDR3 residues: CASSEYHSRTDTQYF. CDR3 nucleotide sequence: TGTGCCAGCAGTGAATATCACAGCCGCACAGATACGCAGTATTTT.

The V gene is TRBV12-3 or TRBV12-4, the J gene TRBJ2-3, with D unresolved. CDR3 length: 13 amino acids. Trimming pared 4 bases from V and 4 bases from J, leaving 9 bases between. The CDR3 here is CASSSSDSDTQYF. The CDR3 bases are TGTGCCAGCAGTTCCAGCGACTCAGATACGCAGTATTTT.

CDR3 protein: CASSKQGTSSTDTQYF. The CDR3 DNA follows: TGCGCCAGCAGCAAACAGGGAACCTCTAGCACAGATACGCAGTATTTT. The chain carries TRBV4-1 and TRBJ2-3, with D maybe TRBD1 (6 bases). Germline V gives CDR1 MGHRA, CDR2 YSYEKL. Trimming removed 5 bases at V and 0 bases at J, with 15 bases between. The CDR3 has 16 residues.

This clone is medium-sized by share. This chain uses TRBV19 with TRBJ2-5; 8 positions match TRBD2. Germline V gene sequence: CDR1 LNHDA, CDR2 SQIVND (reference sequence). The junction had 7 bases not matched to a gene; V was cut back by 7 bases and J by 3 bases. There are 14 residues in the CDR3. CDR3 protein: CASNPGGGEETQYF. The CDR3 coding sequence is TGTGCCAGTAATCCGGGAGGGGGGGAAGAGACCCAGTACTTC.